This T cell receptor beta chain stems from a study of blood T cell repertoires in COVID-19. CDR1 and CDR2 from the germline V gene are MNHEY and SVGAGI. This CDR3 contains 15 residues. V lost 2 bases to trimming and J lost 10 bases, with 17 bases between them. A case of COVID-19 had been met by exposed participants within 2 weeks before study entry. Sequenced by immunoSEQ multiplex PCR; TCRdb stores in-frame clones only, minus some. The sample consists of 250,000 to 300,000 clones, 80% to 85% of them appearing once. Source material: PBMCs or T cells enriched from blood (not recorded which). J is TRBJ1-4 and V is TRBV6-5; a possible D gene is TRBD1 (5 bases). This clonotype was sampled from a man in his forties or fifties who had been exposed to COVID-19. CDR3 nucleotide sequence: TGTGCCAGCAGTTACGGGGGGACCCGCTTGGCAAAACTGTTTTTT. This sequence encodes CASSYGGTRLAKLFF.